One sample yielded the 19 T cell receptor beta chains listed below, sequenced in a study of identical twins. TCRdb reprocessed the 5' RACE reads via MiXCR and lists one record per CDR3 protein. The sample carries some 1,700,000 distinct CDR3 sequences, around a third recorded once. The sample was cord blood. The receptors originated from a newborn girl in good health.

The rearrangement joins TRBV30 to TRBJ1-4, with D unclear. Looked up from germline, CDR1 is GTSNPN and CDR2 is SVGIG (reference sequence). Trimming shortened V by 4 bases and J by 7 bases, and 13 bases separated the two germline ends. This CDR3 spans 13 amino acids. CDR3 sequence: CAWTMVRSEKLFF. The CDR3 DNA sequence: TGTGCCTGGACCATGGTCCGGAGTGAAAAACTGTTTTTT. Full variable domain (remainder filled in from reference TRBV30 and TRBJ1-4): SQTIHQWPATLVQPVGSPLSLECTVEGTSNPNLYWYRQAAGRGLQLLFYSVGIGQISSEVPQNLSASRPQDRQFILSSKKLLLSDSGFYLCAWTMVRSEKLFFGSGTQLSVL.

This clonotype was seen a handful of times. This rearrangement joins TRBV12-3 or TRBV12-4 to TRBJ1-2; D is uncertain. The CDR3 extends over 14 amino acids. V shed 6 bases and J shed 8 bases, with 19 bases lying between them. CDR3 protein: CASRNNGRFNGYTF. CDR3 DNA: TGTGCCAGCAGAAACAATGGCCGTTTTAACGGCTACACCTTC.

The V call is TRBV10-3, the J call TRBJ2-5; no firm D call. The V end lost 4 bases, the J end lost 11 bases, and 14 bases lay between the germline ends. Germline lookup yields CDR1 ENHRY and CDR2 SYGVKD. The CDR3 runs to 12 residues. CDR3 residues: CAISGTYNEQYF. In DNA form, the CDR3 reads TGTGCCATCAGTGGGACCTACAATGAGCAGTACTTC.

This clonotype showed up just a few times. V usage is TRBV6-5 and J usage is TRBJ2-4; 8 bases align to TRBD1. With 8 bases clipped from V and 15 bases from J, the junction kept 12 bases outside the gene matches. The V gene's germline CDR1 is MNHEY and CDR2 SVGAGI. CDR3 length: 12 residues. The CDR3 DNA is TGTGCCAGCGGTAGCTCTACAGGGGGAATGTACTTC. Its protein product is CASGSSTGGMYF.

This clonotype came up many times. The CDR3 is CASSQGKTGRVYEQYF. CDR3 bases: TGTGCCAGCAGCCAAGGGAAGACAGGGAGAGTCTACGAGCAGTACTTC. The rearrangement joins TRBV14 to TRBJ2-7; 7 positions agree with TRBD1. J was trimmed by 3 bases and V by 1 base; bases with no gene match: 9. The CDR3 contains 16 residues. Germline V gene data show CDR1 as SGHDN and CDR2 as FVKESK. Combining the CDR3 with reference TRBV14 and TRBJ2-7 gives the whole variable domain EAGVTQFPSHSVIEKGQTVTLRCDPISGHDNLYWYRRVMGKEIKFLLHFVKESKQDESGMPNNRFLAERTGGTYSTLKVQPAELEDSGVYFCASSQGKTGRVYEQYFGPGTRLTVT.

This clonotype has more than one count but fewer than ten. The rearrangement joins TRBV20-1 to TRBJ2-3, with TRBD2 identical over 10 bases. CDR1 and CDR2 (germline): DFQATT, SNEGSKA (reference sequence). There are 15 residues in the CDR3. Germline trimming cut 7 bases from V and 1 base from J; bases unmatched to any gene: 8. CDR3 DNA sequence: TGCAGTGGGAAGCCCGGGACTAGCGGCACAGATACGCAGTATTTT. Amino acids: CSGKPGTSGTDTQYF.

In its sample, this clonotype was seen many times. The chain combines TRBV20-1 with TRBJ2-1; 7 positions match TRBD2. This CDR3 region has 12 residues. Germline V lookup: CDR1 DFQATT, CDR2 SNEGSKA (reference sequence). With V trimmed by 3 bases and J by 7 bases, 3 bases remained unmatched. The CDR3 DNA is TGCAGTGCTAGCTCGGGGGGAAATGAGCAGTTCTTC. Protein: CSASSGGNEQFF.

A few counts support this clonotype. This rearrangement joins TRBV29-1 to TRBJ1-2; D perhaps matches TRBD1 (6 bases). V shed 6 bases and J shed 3 bases, with 20 bases lying between them. The CDR3 consists of 15 residues. CDR1 is SQVTM and CDR2 is ANQGSEA in the germline V gene. This chain's CDR3 is CSVTPRTDGDYGYTF. DNA of the CDR3: TGCAGCGTCACCCCCCGGACAGATGGTGACTATGGCTACACCTTC.

This clonotype appeared once. The rearrangement uses TRBV27 and TRBJ2-1; the D gene is possibly TRBD1 (6 bases). The J call is in doubt because the DNA end fits TRBJ2-7 better. CDR3 length equals 15 residues. Germline V gene sequence: CDR1 MNHEY, CDR2 SMNVEV (reference sequence). The chain's CDR3 is CASSFVGGRDNEQYF. CDR3 coding DNA: TGTGCCAGCAGTTTTGTAGGGGGTAGGGACAATGAGCAGTACTTC.

This clonotype was seen a few times. The V gene is TRBV4-2, the J gene TRBJ1-1; unclear D gene. Trimming removed 2 bases from V and 4 bases from J, with 11 bases in between. The CDR3 is made up of 14 amino acids. CDR1 is LGHNA and CDR2 is YNFKEQ in the germline V gene. The CDR3 is CASSQPSKGTEAFF. CDR3 in DNA: TGTGCCAGCAGCCAACCCTCCAAGGGCACTGAAGCTTTCTTT.

This clonotype was seen only a few times. J is TRBJ2-3 and V is TRBV5-6, with 7 positions matching TRBD1. The CDR3 is made up of 14 amino acids. The V segment lost 3 bases and the J segment 4 bases; nucleotides outside the gene matches: 5. CDR1 is SGHDT, CDR2 YYEEEE, per germline. CDR3 sequence reads: CASSWYRGADTQYF. Written as DNA, the CDR3 is TGTGCCAGCAGCTGGTACAGGGGTGCAGATACGCAGTATTTT.

This clonotype was observed many times. The chain joins TRBV6-5 to TRBJ2-5; perhaps TRBD2 as D (6 bases). The germline V gene has CDR1 MNHEY and CDR2 SVGAGI. The CDR3 has 15 amino acids. Trimming shortened V by 3 bases and J by 1 base, and 12 bases separated the two germline ends. For the CDR3, the DNA is TGTGCCAGCAGTTATTTCGTAGCGGCCCAAGAGACCCAGTACTTC. It translates to CASSYFVAAQETQYF.

Here the CDR3 reads CASSYNYVGQQYF. The CDR3 DNA reads as TGTGCCAGCAGTTACAATTACGTGGGACAGCAGTACTTC. This sequence joins TRBV6-6 and TRBJ2-4; 7 nucleotides line up with TRBD1. Germline CDR1 MNHNY, CDR2 SVGAGI (reference sequence). The CDR3 has 13 residues. V was pared by 2 bases and J by 13 bases, with 8 bases of the junction left unmatched.

Concerning this clonotype itself: At one end the junction does not follow the germline gene, possibly because of a read error. The chain joins TRBV12-3 or TRBV12-4 to TRBJ2-2; D perhaps matches TRBD2 (7 bases). This CDR3 has 15 amino acids. Written as DNA, the CDR3 is TGTGCCGGCAGTTTAGGGGGGGCTGGCACCGGGGAGCTGTTTTTT. Translation: CAGSLGGAGTGELFF.

This clonotype has more than one count but fewer than ten. V usage is TRBV11-2 and J usage is TRBJ2-7, with D maybe TRBD2 (6 bases). Germline CDR1 SGHAT, CDR2 FQNNGV. The CDR3 sequence is 15 residues long. V shed 11 bases and J shed 2 bases, with 22 bases lying between them. The CDR3 region is CASASLRGNPYEQYF. CDR3 bases: TGTGCCTCGGCTTCCTTGCGGGGTAACCCCTACGAGCAGTACTTC. Filled out from reference TRBV11-2 and TRBJ2-7, the complete variable domain reads EAGVAQSPRYKIIEKRQSVAFWCNPISGHATLYWYQQILGQGPKLLIQFQNNGVVDDSQLPKDRFSAERLKGVDSTLKIQPAKLEDSAVYLCASASLRGNPYEQYFGPGTRLTVT.

The chain has TRBV20-1 and TRBJ2-1; the D is unclear. The CDR3 contains 14 residues. V was cut by 1 base and J by 1 base, with 8 bases left in between. The germline V gene has CDR1 DFQATT and CDR2 SNEGSKA (reference sequence). CDR3 bases: TGCAGTGCTAGAGTGCTAGTTTCCTACAATGAGCAGTTCTTC. Translating gives CSARVLVSYNEQFF.

This clonotype was observed a single time. The chain uses TRBV4-1 and TRBJ2-7; D call uncertain. This CDR3 has 14 residues. V was trimmed by 1 base and J by 1 base, leaving 8 bases between them. Looked up from germline, CDR1 is MGHRA and CDR2 is YSYEKL. The CDR3 protein is CASSQAWASYEQYF. CDR3 nucleotides: TGCGCCAGCAGCCAAGCCTGGGCGTCCTACGAGCAGTACTTC.

This clonotype occurred once. The chain couples TRBV12-3 or TRBV12-4 to TRBJ2-7; the D call may be TRBD1 or TRBD2 (5 bases each). The CDR3 sequence is 14 residues long. Between the trimmed V and J ends, which lost 7 bases and 0 bases, there was a span of 13 bases. The DNA for the CDR3 is TGTGCCAGCAATACTAAAGGGACCTCCTACGAGCAGTACTTC. It encodes CASNTKGTSYEQYF.

This chain joins TRBV28 and TRBJ2-1, with 11 bases fitting TRBD2. J gave up 5 bases and V 4 bases, and 7 bases lay outside the gene matches. Germline V gene data show CDR1 as MDHEN and CDR2 as SYDVKM. The CDR3 runs to 16 residues. Here the CDR3 DNA reads TGTGCCAGCAGTTACCTACTAGCGGGGGAAGACAATGAGCAGTTCTTC. This sequence encodes CASSYLLAGEDNEQFF. Looking up the rest from reference TRBV28 and TRBJ2-1 gives the full variable domain: DVKVTQSSRYLVKRTGEKVFLECVQDMDHENMFWYRQDPGLGLRLIYFSYDVKMKEKGDIPEGYSVSREKKERFSLILESASTNQTSMYLCASSYLLAGEDNEQFFGPGTRLTVL.